This T cell receptor (beta chain) originates from a study of CD8+CD57+ T cells in acquired aplastic anemia. On this clonotype: Its antigen is unknown.

For CDR3 and TCR beta VDJ profiling, genomic DNA was the template used. TCRdb re-called the reads with MiXCR, one entry per CDR3 protein. The sample lists 250,000 to 300,000 distinct CDR3 sequences; 45% to 70% were seen once. Study-wide points: Around 27 CD8+ CDR3 sequences occurred in both the patients and the controls. Controls did not differ significantly from patients in CD8+ Simpson's diversity.

The receptor's source is a human donor with severe aplastic anemia or a healthy control (not recorded which). Sample: sorted CD4+, CD8+, or CD8+CD57+ T cells (not recorded which) from PBMCs.

CDR3 amino acids: CASSLAYLGGGEDTQYF. The CDR3 nucleotides are TGCGCCAGCAGCTTGGCGTATCTAGGCGGGGGGGAAGATACGCAGTATTTT. This chain uses TRBV5-1 with TRBJ2-3, with TRBD2 matching 9 bases. CDR3 length: 17 residues. J was trimmed by 5 bases and V by 0 bases; bases with no gene match: 10. Germline values: CDR1 SGHRS, CDR2 YFSETQ.